This T cell receptor (beta chain) originates from a study of shared clonotypes between healthy human individuals. The protocol was immunoSEQ multiplex PCR, while the TCRdb copy is restricted to in-frame clones and leaves out a portion. Seen here are 1.6 million or so clones, approximately 98.5% observed once, and the top ten hold around 0.33%. Naive CD45RA+ and memory CD45RA-negative subsets were split from CD4+ cells. The CDR3 extends over 15 amino acids. The J segment lost 4 bases and the V segment lost 6 bases, leaving 7 bases of the junction unmatched. Germline CDR1 SGHDN, CDR2 FVKESK. J is TRBJ1-3 and V is TRBV14; 9 nucleotides agree with TRBD1. This clonotype was sampled from a man aged 25-40 years in good health. The sample comprised naive CD4+ T cells sorted from blood. Subset indicated: CD45RA+ positively selected. The CDR3 coding sequence is TGTGCCAGCAGTTCCGGGACAGGGAGAGGAAACACCATATATTTT. Residues: CASSSGTGRGNTIYF.